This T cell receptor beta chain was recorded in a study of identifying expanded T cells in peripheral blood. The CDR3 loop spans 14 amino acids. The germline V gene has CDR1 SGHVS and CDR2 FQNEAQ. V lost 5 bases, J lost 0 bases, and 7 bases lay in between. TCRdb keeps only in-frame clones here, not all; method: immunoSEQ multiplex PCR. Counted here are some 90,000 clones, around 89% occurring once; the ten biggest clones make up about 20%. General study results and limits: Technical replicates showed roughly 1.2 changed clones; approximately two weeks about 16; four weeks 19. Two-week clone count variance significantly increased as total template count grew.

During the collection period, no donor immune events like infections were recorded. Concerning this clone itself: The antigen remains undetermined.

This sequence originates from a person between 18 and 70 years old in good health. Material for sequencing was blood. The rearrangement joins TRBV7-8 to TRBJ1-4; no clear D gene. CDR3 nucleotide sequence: TGTGCCAGCAGCCCCCGATCAACTAATGAAAAACTGTTTTTT. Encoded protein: CASSPRSTNEKLFF. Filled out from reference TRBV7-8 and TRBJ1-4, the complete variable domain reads GAGVSQSPRYKVAKRGQDVALRCDPISGHVSLFWYQQALGQGPEFLTYFQNEAQLDKSGLPSDRFFAERPEGSVSTLKIQRTQQEDSAVYLCASSPRSTNEKLFFGSGTQLSVL.